This T cell receptor (beta chain) was found in a study of blood T cell repertoires in COVID-19. Looking at the study overall: The samples span acute and convalescent COVID-19 from the United States, Italy and Spain. Nucleic acid was either cDNA or gDNA, and it came from T cells, B-cell-depleted T cells, or PBMCs.

A remark on this clone: This could be a read error, since a much larger clone is one nucleotide away.

The CDR3 is 12 amino acids. The germline gives CDR1 SGHNT, CDR2 YYREEE (reference sequence). V dropped 5 bases and J dropped 2 bases, with 8 bases sitting between them. Under the authors' procedure: The assay estimated nucleated cells by amplifying reference gene primers. Clones were read by immunoSEQ multiplex PCR, and TCRdb kept only the in-frame ones, dropping some. V, J and clone size were drawn from that table, and D and trimming were deduced from the DNA. The sample yields some 89,000 clones, around 85% seen once. Sample: peripheral blood. The sequence came from a man between 60 and 75 years old with acute or convalescent COVID-19. The rearrangement uses TRBV5-4 and TRBJ2-7, with a tentative D call TRBD1 (5 bases). In DNA form, the CDR3 reads TGTGCCAGCAGGCCGACAGCCTACGAGCAGTACTTC. It codes for CASRPTAYEQYF.